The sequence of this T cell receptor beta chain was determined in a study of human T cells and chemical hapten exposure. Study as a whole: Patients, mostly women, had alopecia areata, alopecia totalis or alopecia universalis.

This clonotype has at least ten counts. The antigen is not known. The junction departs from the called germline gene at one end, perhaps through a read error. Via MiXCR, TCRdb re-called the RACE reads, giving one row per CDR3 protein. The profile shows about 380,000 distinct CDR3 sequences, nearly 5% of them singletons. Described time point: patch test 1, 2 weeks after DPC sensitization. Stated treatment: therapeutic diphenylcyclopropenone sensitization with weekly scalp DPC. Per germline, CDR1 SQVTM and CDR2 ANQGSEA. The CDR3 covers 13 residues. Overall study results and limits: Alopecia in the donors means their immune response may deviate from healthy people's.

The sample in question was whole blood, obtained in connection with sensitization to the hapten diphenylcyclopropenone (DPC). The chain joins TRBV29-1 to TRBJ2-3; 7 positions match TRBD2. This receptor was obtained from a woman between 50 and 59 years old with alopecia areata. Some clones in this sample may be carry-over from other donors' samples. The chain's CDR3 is CSVERGSKDTQYF. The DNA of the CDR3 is TGCAGCGTTGAACGCGGGAGCAAAGATACGCAGTATTTT.